This passage covers 24 T cell receptor beta chains from one sample sequenced in a study of regulatory T cells in long-lasting Graves disease. Researchers made TCR beta libraries by using iRepertoire HTBI primers and running Arm-PCR on CDR3 regions. One entry per CDR3 protein results from TCRdb running MiXCR on the multiplex PCR reads. The data show fewer than 450,000 distinct CDR3 sequences, about 20% seen once. As to time point: persistent/refractory GD, antithyroid drugs over 5 years with positive TRAb. PBMC-derived RNA was used for the TCR library. Source: peripheral blood mononuclear cells (PBMCs), taken when the disease was refractory, from a patient treated with antithyroid drugs. The source is a female donor with Graves disease.

This clonotype was seen repeatedly, ten times or more. The rearrangement links TRBV12-3 or TRBV12-4 to TRBJ2-3; the match to TRBD2 covers 15 bases. The CDR3 covers 19 residues. J gave up 5 bases and V 5 bases, and 14 bases lay outside the gene matches. The CDR3 DNA follows: TGTGCCAGCAGTGAACCGGGACTAGCGGGAGGCATCCCGCTAGATACGCAGTATTTT. Protein product: CASSEPGLAGGIPLDTQYF.

On this clonotype itself: A much larger clonotype is one base distant, so this may be a read error. The chain combines TRBV28 with TRBJ2-5, with 9 positions matching TRBD1. CDR3 length: 17 residues. Germline loops: CDR1 MDHEN, CDR2 SYDVKM. The trim removed 3 bases at V and 2 bases at J, leaving 10 bases unmatched. For the CDR3, the DNA is TGTGCCAGCAGTTTCGCCGGTTCCGGGACAGGGCAAGAGACCCAGTACTTC. It encodes CASSFAGSGTGQETQYF.

CDR3 region: CSVGTANNSPLHF. CDR3 sequence (DNA): TGCAGCGTTGGGACCGCGAATAATTCACCCCTCCACTTT. The chain recombines TRBV29-1 with TRBJ1-6; D not resolved. Germline V gene lookup returns CDR1 SQVTM and CDR2 ANQGSEA. V was cut by 4 bases and J by 5 bases, with 9 bases left in between. CDR3 length equals 13 residues.

This clonotype was found many times. The genes are TRBV20-1 and TRBJ1-2; D perhaps matches TRBD1 (5 bases). The V and J ends lost 5 bases and 3 bases respectively, with 7 bases between them. The CDR3 is made up of 11 amino acids. Germline V gives CDR1 DFQATT, CDR2 SNEGSKA (reference sequence). Here the CDR3 DNA reads TGCAGTGCTTCGGGGGACTATGGCTACACCTTC. This codes for CSASGDYGYTF.

The V gene is TRBV6-1, the J gene TRBJ1-6; perhaps TRBD1 as D (6 bases). Germline V lookup: CDR1 MNHNS, CDR2 SASEGT. Deletions cut 6 bases from V and 6 bases from J, with 18 bases between. This CDR3 region has 16 residues. Here the CDR3 reads CASSETGAGGNSPLHF. The DNA for the CDR3 is TGTGCCAGCAGCGAAACGGGGGCAGGCGGTAATTCACCCCTCCACTTT.

Ten or more counts support this clonotype. J is TRBJ2-5 and V is TRBV6-1; perhaps TRBD2 as D (5 bases). Germline values: CDR1 MNHNS, CDR2 SASEGT. Trimming stripped 6 bases from V and 2 bases from J, with 16 bases between. This CDR3 region has 15 residues. In DNA form, the CDR3 reads TGTGCCAGCAGAGCGCCTGGGAGTACTCAAGAGACCCAGTACTTC. This gives the protein CASRAPGSTQETQYF.

The V call is TRBV7-2, the J call TRBJ2-7, with 7 bases aligning to TRBD1. The end of the DNA is better explained by TRBJ2-1, so the J call may be wrong. The CDR3 has 15 amino acids. CDR1 SGHTA and CDR2 FQGNSA come from the germline V gene. The CDR3: CASSLGIGGPRGQFF. The CDR3 bases are TGTGCCAGCAGCTTAGGGATAGGGGGCCCCCGGGGGCAGTTCTTC.

The V and J genes are TRBV14 and TRBJ2-7; TRBD1 matches 7 bases. CDR3 length: 15 amino acids. With 1 base clipped from V and 3 bases from J, the junction kept 6 bases outside the gene matches. The germline V gene encodes CDR1 SGHDN and CDR2 FVKESK. In DNA, the CDR3 is TGTGCCAGCAGCCAAGGACAGGGTACCCGCTACGAGCAGTACTTC. Translation: CASSQGQGTRYEQYF.

J is TRBJ2-7 and V is TRBV9; TRBD1 matches 7 bases. The CDR3 contains 14 residues. Trimming cost V 4 bases and J 7 bases; bases outside gene matches: 11. Per the germline V gene, CDR1 is SGDLS and CDR2 is YYNGEE. The CDR3 region is CASSPAGTVSEQYF. The CDR3 bases are TGTGCCAGCAGCCCTGCCGGGACAGTAAGTGAGCAGTACTTC.

The chain joins TRBV7-2 to TRBJ2-2, with D unresolved. Germline-derived CDR1 and CDR2 are SGHTA and FQGNSA. This CDR3 spans 14 amino acids. V lost 2 bases and J 2 bases, leaving 6 bases between the germline ends. CDR3 sequence (DNA): TGTGCCAGCAGCTTATGGGTTAACACCGGGGAGCTGTTTTTT. This codes for CASSLWVNTGELFF.

The chain combines TRBV12-3 or TRBV12-4 with TRBJ2-2; 8 nucleotides line up with TRBD2. Trimming at V came to 1 base and at J to 0 bases, leaving 7 bases not matched to a gene. The CDR3 runs to 18 residues. CDR3 in amino acids: CASSLDLIAGTNTGELFF. The CDR3 region has the DNA TGTGCCAGCAGTTTAGATTTGATAGCGGGAACGAACACCGGGGAGCTGTTTTTT.

This chain connects TRBV19 to TRBJ1-1; D not certain. CDR3 length: 14 amino acids. Germline values: CDR1 LNHDA, CDR2 SQIVND (reference sequence). V was cut by 6 bases and J by 0 bases, with 11 bases left in between. The CDR3 loop reads CASSALSVNTEAFF. Written as DNA, the CDR3 is TGTGCCAGTAGCGCCCTCTCTGTGAACACTGAAGCTTTCTTT.

The rearrangement uses TRBV30 and TRBJ2-7; 7 nucleotides line up with TRBD1. This CDR3 is 14 amino acids long. CDR1 and CDR2 from the germline V gene are GTSNPN and SVGIG (reference sequence). J lost 3 bases, V lost 2 bases, and 7 bases had no gene match. The CDR3 region is CAWSFGDSNYEQYF. DNA for the CDR3: TGTGCCTGGAGTTTCGGGGACAGCAACTACGAGCAGTACTTC.

This clonotype came up many times. The chain uses TRBV28 and TRBJ1-4, with unresolved D. The CDR3 length is 14 residues. The germline CDR1 and CDR2 sequences are MDHEN and SYDVKM. V was clipped by 4 bases and J by 4 bases, with 10 bases between them. The CDR3 coding sequence is TGTGCCAGCAGTTCATGGCGGGGTAATGAAAAACTGTTTTTT. It codes for CASSSWRGNEKLFF.

In its sample, this clonotype was seen many times. The chain combines TRBV30 with TRBJ2-5; 7 bases fit TRBD1. Per the germline V gene, CDR1 is GTSNPN and CDR2 is SVGIG (reference sequence). The CDR3 runs 15 residues. Trimming at V came to 0 bases and at J to 4 bases, leaving 8 bases not matched to a gene. In DNA form, the CDR3 reads TGTGCCTGGAGTGTACCGGCGACAGGGCGAGAGACCCAGTACTTC. It codes for CAWSVPATGRETQYF.

Notes on this clonotype: This sequence may be a read error, since a much larger clone differs from it by one base. This chain uses TRBV6-2 or TRBV6-3 with TRBJ2-5; a possible D gene is TRBD2 (6 bases). This CDR3 spans 15 amino acids. The germline gives CDR1 MNHEY, CDR2 SVGEGT. V was cut by 5 bases and J by 2 bases, with 15 bases left in between. The DNA for the CDR3 is TGTGCCAGCAGTGCGACCGGGGGTGGGCAAGAGACCCAGTACTTC. Translated, it gives CASSATGGGQETQYF.

The CDR3 DNA sequence: TGTGCCACCAGTGATCGGACGCCGGGGCCGAACACCGGGGAGCTGTTTTTT. It encodes CATSDRTPGPNTGELFF. V usage is TRBV24-1 and J usage is TRBJ2-2; D might be TRBD1 or TRBD2, each matching 5 bases. This CDR3 spans 17 amino acids. V was clipped by 3 bases and J by 0 bases, with 13 bases between them. Germline CDR1 and CDR2: KGHDR and SFDVKD.

In this sample, this clonotype turned up many times. The gene calls are TRBV2 and TRBJ1-5; no clear D. The CDR3 has 12 residues. The V gene's germline CDR1 is SNHLY and CDR2 FYNNEI. Trimming pared 10 bases from V and 0 bases from J, leaving 7 bases between. The CDR3 bases are TGTGCCATGGCGGATAGCAATCAGCCCCAGCATTTT. Translation: CAMADSNQPQHF.

There are a few counts of this clonotype. This chain connects TRBV7-2 to TRBJ2-1; 10 bases align to TRBD2. The CDR3 has 15 amino acids. V shed 5 bases, J shed 9 bases, and the junction held 10 bases outside the gene matches. Germline V gene data show CDR1 as SGHTA and CDR2 as FQGNSA. In DNA form, the CDR3 reads TGTGCCAGCAGCCCCGGGATAGCGGGAGGTCGTGAGCAGTTCTTC. Translation: CASSPGIAGGREQFF. Full variable domain (outside the CDR3, taken from reference TRBV7-2 and TRBJ2-1): GAGVSQSPSNKVTEKGKDVELRCDPISGHTALYWYRQSLGQGLEFLIYFQGNSAPDKSGLPSDRFSAERTGGSVSTLTIQRTQQEDSAVYLCASSPGIAGGREQFFGPGTRLTVL.

This chain uses TRBV7-3 with TRBJ1-1; 10 bases are shared with TRBD1. In germline, CDR1 is SGHTA, CDR2 FQGTGA. V was clipped by 5 bases and J by 4 bases; unmatched bases: 7. The CDR3 is 15 residues long. The CDR3 protein is CASSLLTGGVTEAFF. In DNA, the CDR3 is TGTGCCAGCAGCCTATTGACAGGGGGCGTCACTGAAGCTTTCTTT.

This clonotype was observed at least ten times. The limits of the CDR3 on the DNA are not certain, so only TCRdb's listed CDR3 is given. This chain joins TRBV6-2 or TRBV6-3 and TRBJ1-4. 15 amino acids form the CDR3, both terminal residues included. Per the germline V gene, CDR1 is MNHEY and CDR2 is SVGEGT. The CDR3 is CASSSGRATNEKLFF.

The chain joins TRBV6-1 to TRBJ1-2, with D perhaps TRBD1 (6 bases). The CDR3 covers 14 residues. With 6 bases removed from V and 2 bases from J, the gap between germline ends came to 13 bases. The germline V gene encodes CDR1 MNHNS and CDR2 SASEGT. The CDR3 DNA follows: TGTGCCAGCAGGCTTACACAGGGAAACTATGGCTACACCTTC. This sequence encodes CASRLTQGNYGYTF.

This clonotype was counted many times. V gene TRBV6-1 combines with J gene TRBJ1-1, with D perhaps matching TRBD1 (6 bases). V lost 6 bases and J lost 5, with 13 bases in between. The CDR3 runs 13 residues. CDR1 is MNHNS and CDR2 is SASEGT in the germline V gene. The CDR3 is CASRSRGRTEAFF. The DNA of the CDR3 is TGTGCCAGCAGGTCAAGGGGGAGAACTGAAGCTTTCTTT.

This clonotype has a count of ten or more. Here the CDR3 reads CASSSSGLEQYF. The CDR3 DNA follows: TGTGCCAGCAGTTCTTCAGGGCTCGAGCAGTACTTC. V is TRBV28 and J is TRBJ2-7, with a weak D call TRBD1 (5 bases). Germline CDR1 is MDHEN and CDR2 is SYDVKM. The CDR3 totals 12 residues. The V gene lost 4 bases and the J gene lost 6 bases, with 10 bases spanning the gap.